This T cell receptor beta chain was captured in a study of blood T cell repertoires in COVID-19. Profiled with immunoSEQ multiplex PCR; TCRdb holds only in-frame clones, not every one. Among a few hundred thousand clones listed, 75% to 95% were seen once. The CDR3 contains 13 residues. Germline trimming cut 5 bases from V and 7 bases from J; bases unmatched to any gene: 2. Per the germline V gene, CDR1 is SEHNR and CDR2 is FQNEAQ (reference sequence). The TCR originated in a woman aged 25 to 39 with COVID-19, enrolled during active disease. Sequencing was performed on peripheral blood. The rearrangement links TRBV7-9 to TRBJ2-1; 10 nucleotides line up with TRBD1. CDR3 in DNA: TGTGCCAGCAGCCCGGACAGGGGGAATGAGCAGTTCTTC. Its translation is CASSPDRGNEQFF.